Listed below are T cell receptor beta chains from one sample, sequenced in a study of T-cell memory formation after mild COVID-19. TCRdb re-analysed the 5' RACE reads in MiXCR, keeping a single row per CDR3 protein. The sample lists 250,000 to 400,000 distinct CDR3 sequences, 14% occurring once. The sample comprised PBMCs or a T cell subset sorted from them (not recorded which). These receptors came from a man between 18 and 29 years old who had mild COVID-19 (a few samples of this study predate the infection). Cell type and time point are not known. Each CDR3 is given with its conserved first and last residue. D genes are given only for firm matches. A row's size may be missing; if present it is once, few, many or a size class.

clone_size j_call d_call v_call cdr3_aa cdr3_nt
few TRBJ2-5 - TRBV5-1 CASSLRSRGTQKGETQYF TGCGCCAGCAGCTTGAGATCCCGGGGCACCCAAAAAGGGGAGACCCAGTACTTC
few TRBJ2-3 TRBD1 TRBV12-3/TRBV12-4 CASSLRDSYTDTQYF TGTGCCAGCAGTTTAAGGGACAGTTACACAGATACGCAGTATTTT
few TRBJ2-7 TRBD2 TRBV12-3/TRBV12-4 CASSQRGSSYEQYF TGTGCCAGCAGTCAGCGGGGGAGCTCCTACGAGCAGTACTTC
- TRBJ2-3 - TRBV6-5 CASSYYATTDTQYF TGTGCCAGCAGTTACTACGCTACAACAGATACGCAGTATTTT
- TRBJ1-4 - TRBV7-2 CASSLYRGGLEKLFF TGTGCCAGCAGCTTATACCGGGGCGGCCTCGAAAAACTGTTTTTT
- TRBJ1-1 - TRBV4-1 CASSQEQHNTEAFF TGCGCCAGCAGCCAAGAGCAACACAACACTGAAGCTTTCTTT
- TRBJ2-5 - TRBV5-5 CASSSDGAETQYF TGTGCCAGCAGCTCTGACGGGGCAGAGACCCAGTACTTC
few TRBJ2-1 - TRBV7-6 CASSFFAGAEDNEQFF TGTGCCAGCAGCTTTTTTGCAGGGGCCGAGGACAATGAGCAGTTCTTC
few TRBJ1-5 - TRBV3-1 CASSQGVGGGNQPQHF TGTGCCAGCAGCCAAGGCGTGGGGGGAGGCAATCAGCCCCAGCATTTT
- TRBJ2-5 - TRBV3-1 CASSSLGATGKETQYF TGTGCCAGCAGCTCGCTAGGTGCGACCGGCAAAGAGACCCAGTACTTC
many TRBJ2-3 TRBD2 TRBV20-1 CSARTSGGADTQYF TGCAGTGCTAGGACTAGCGGGGGCGCAGATACGCAGTATTTT
few TRBJ2-5 TRBD2 TRBV9 CASSYSGGYQETQYF TGTGCCAGCAGCTATAGCGGGGGGTACCAAGAGACCCAGTACTTC
- TRBJ1-5 - TRBV12-3/TRBV12-4 CASSFSSQPQHF TGTGCCAGCAGTTTCAGCAGTCAGCCCCAGCATTTT
few TRBJ1-4 TRBD1 TRBV6-1 CASSPQGASEKLFF TGTGCCAGCAGCCCGCAGGGGGCTTCTGAAAAACTGTTTTTT
many TRBJ1-5 - TRBV19 CASNPPAPNQPQHF TGTGCCAGTAACCCTCCAGCGCCCAATCAGCCCCAGCATTTT
few TRBJ1-5 - TRBV15 CATSDGGAGQPQHF TGTGCCACCAGCGACGGGGGGGCGGGTCAGCCCCAGCATTTT
few TRBJ1-4 - TRBV28 CASSFSGPVTWEKLFF TGTGCCAGCAGTTTCTCTGGGCCAGTGACTTGGGAAAAACTGTTTTTT
few TRBJ2-3 - TRBV14 CASSQGLEVSTDTQYF TGTGCCAGCAGCCAAGGTCTAGAGGTTAGCACAGATACGCAGTATTTT
few TRBJ1-2 - TRBV7-2 CASSLAFGGEGYTF TGTGCCAGCAGCTTAGCCTTTGGAGGGGAGGGCTACACCTTC
few TRBJ1-2 TRBD1 TRBV7-3 CASSPDRGSGYTF TGTGCCAGCAGCCCAGACAGGGGGTCGGGCTACACCTTC
few TRBJ1-2 TRBD1 TRBV6-5 CASSRGEGAVRGYTF TGTGCCAGCAGTCGGGGTGAGGGGGCTGTTCGGGGCTACACCTTC
- TRBJ2-3 - TRBV4-1 CASSQVPEGTDTQYF TGCGCCAGCAGCCAAGTTCCTGAGGGCACAGATACGCAGTATTTT
- TRBJ2-3 TRBD2 TRBV20-1 CSARGMAGREAQYF TGCAGTGCTAGAGGGATGGCGGGGAGGGAAGCGCAGTATTTT
many TRBJ2-6 - TRBV6-5 CASSYGGSGANVLTF TGTGCCAGCAGTTACGGAGGGTCTGGGGCCAACGTCCTGACTTTC
few TRBJ2-7 - TRBV9 CASSPGHSSSYEQYF TGTGCCAGCAGCCCCGGACATTCGAGCTCCTACGAGCAGTACTTC
once TRBJ2-1 - TRBV3-1 CASSHAGLLGEQFF TGTGCCAGCAGCCACGCGGGGCTATTAGGGGAGCAGTTCTTC
- TRBJ2-5 - TRBV28 CASSSSPWETQYF TGTGCCAGCAGTTCATCCCCGTGGGAGACCCAGTACTTC